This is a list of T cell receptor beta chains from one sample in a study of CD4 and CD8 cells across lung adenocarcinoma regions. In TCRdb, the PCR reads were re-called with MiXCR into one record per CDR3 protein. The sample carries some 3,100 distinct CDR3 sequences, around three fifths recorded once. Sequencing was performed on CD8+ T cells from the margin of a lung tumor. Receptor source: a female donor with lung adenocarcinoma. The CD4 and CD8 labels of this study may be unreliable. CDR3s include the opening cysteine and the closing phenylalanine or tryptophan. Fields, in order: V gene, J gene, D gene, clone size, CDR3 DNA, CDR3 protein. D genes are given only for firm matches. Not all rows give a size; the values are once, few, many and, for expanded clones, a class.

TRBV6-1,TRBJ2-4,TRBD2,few,TGTGCCAGCAGGGATACTAGCGGTCTAGCCAAAAACATTCAGTACTTC,CASRDTSGLAKNIQYF
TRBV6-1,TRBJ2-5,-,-,TGTGCCAGCAGTGATTATCGGACAGAGCCTAAAGAGACCCAGTACTTC,CASSDYRTEPKETQYF
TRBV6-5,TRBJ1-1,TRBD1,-,TGTGCCAGCAGTTACGTCCGGGACAGGGGGAACACTGAAGCTTTCTTT,CASSYVRDRGNTEAFF
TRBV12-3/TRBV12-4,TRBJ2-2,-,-,TGTGCCAGCAGTTTAAAGGGATGGACCGGGGAGCTGTTTTTT,CASSLKGWTGELFF
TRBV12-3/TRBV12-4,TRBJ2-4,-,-,TGTGCCAGCAGCCAAATCGGGGGAAGTACCAAAAACATTCAGTACTTC,CASSQIGGSTKNIQYF
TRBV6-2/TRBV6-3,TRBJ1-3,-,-,TGTGCCACCCGGGGACTGCCGAGCTCTGGAAACACCATATATTTT,CATRGLPSSGNTIYF
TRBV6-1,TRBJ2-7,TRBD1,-,TGTGCCAGCATCTTGGGACAGGGGCGAACCTACGAGCAGTACTTC,CASILGQGRTYEQYF
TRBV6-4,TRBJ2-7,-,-,TGTGCCAGGAGCGAAGGGGGACGTGACAAAGAGACGCAGTACTTC,CARSEGGRDKETQYF
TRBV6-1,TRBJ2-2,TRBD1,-,TGTGCCAGCAGGGACAGGGATGTAGGGACCAGGGAGCTGTTTTTT,CASRDRDVGTRELFF
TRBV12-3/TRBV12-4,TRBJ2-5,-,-,TGTGCCAGCAGTGAGGGGGGCCACTGGGATGAGACCCAGTACTTC,CASSEGGHWDETQYF
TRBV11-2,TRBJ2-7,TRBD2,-,TGTGCCAGCACCCCACGGGTGTCTGGGACTAGGCTCTACGAGCAGTACTTC,CASTPRVSGTRLYEQYF
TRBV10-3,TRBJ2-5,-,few,TGTGCCATCAGTGAGTCGGGCAGCGAAGAGACCCAGTACTTC,CAISESGSEETQYF
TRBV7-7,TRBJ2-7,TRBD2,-,TGTGCTAGCAGCTTAGCCCCGGGACTACAATACGAGCAGTACTTC,CASSLAPGLQYEQYF
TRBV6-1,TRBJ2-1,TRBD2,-,TGTGCCAGCAGCCCGGGGGGGGGTACCTACAATGAGCAGTTCTTC,CASSPGGGTYNEQFF
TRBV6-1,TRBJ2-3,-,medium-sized,TGTGCCAGCAGTGATGGGGTTGGGGACACAGATACGCAGTATTTT,CASSDGVGDTDTQYF
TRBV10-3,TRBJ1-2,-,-,TGTGCCATCAGTGCAGTGGGGGGAGCTAACTATGGCTACACCTTC,CAISAVGGANYGYTF
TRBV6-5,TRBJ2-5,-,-,TGTGCCAGCAGTTTTGACAGGCCCCCCTTGGCCCAGTACTTC,CASSFDRPPLAQYF
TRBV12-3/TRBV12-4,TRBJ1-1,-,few,TGTGCCAGCACCGAGAACACTGAAGCTTTCTTT,CASTENTEAFF
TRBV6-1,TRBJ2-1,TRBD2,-,TGTGCCAGCAGTAGCGGGAGGACCTACAATGAGCAGTTCTTC,CASSSGRTYNEQFF
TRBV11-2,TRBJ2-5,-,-,TGTGCCAGCAGCTTAGTTGGCCAGATCCAAGAGACCCAGTACTTC,CASSLVGQIQETQYF
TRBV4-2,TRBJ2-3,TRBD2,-,TGTGCCAGCAGCCAAGCCGCGGGGGGCCTAGCGGGAGATACGCAGTATTTT,CASSQAAGGLAGDTQYF
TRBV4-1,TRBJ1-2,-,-,TGCGCCAGCAGCCGGCTCAGGGGCGGCGATGGCTACACCTTC,CASSRLRGGDGYTF
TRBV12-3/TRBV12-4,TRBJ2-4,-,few,TGTGCCAGCACCGGGAGCGGATACAATGAGCAGTACTTC,CASTGSGYNEQYF
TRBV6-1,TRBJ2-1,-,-,TGTGCCAGCAGGATCCCAATTTCGCGGCAGAGCTCCTACAATGAGCAGTTCTTC,CASRIPISRQSSYNEQFF
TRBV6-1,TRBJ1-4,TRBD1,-,TGTGCCAGCAGAACAGGGGCCACAAATGAAAAACTGTTTTTT,CASRTGATNEKLFF
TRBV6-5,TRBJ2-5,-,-,TGTGCCAGCAGTTACGATTGGGGGCAAGAGACCCAGTACTTC,CASSYDWGQETQYF
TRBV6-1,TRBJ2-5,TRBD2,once,TGTGCCAGCAGTGAGACTAGCCAGTTTGAGCAGTACTTC,CASSETSQFEQYF
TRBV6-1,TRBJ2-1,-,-,TGTGCCAGCAGTGAAGGGGCAGCGAACTACGATGAGCAGTTTTTC,CASSEGAANYDEQFF
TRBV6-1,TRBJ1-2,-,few,TGTGCCAGCAGTGAAGACACTTACTATGGCTACACCTTC,CASSEDTYYGYTF
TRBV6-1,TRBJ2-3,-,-,TGTGCCAGCAGTGAGGGGCTAGGAGCAGAAAACACGCAGTACTTT,CASSEGLGAENTQYF
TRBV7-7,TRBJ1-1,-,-,TGTGCTAGCAGCTTTCGGGACGGGTGGTCTTTCTTT,CASSFRDGWSFF
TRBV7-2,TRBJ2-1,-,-,TGTGCCAGCAGCTCTGGTGGGGACAATGAGCAGTTCTTC,CASSSGGDNEQFF
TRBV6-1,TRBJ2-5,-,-,TGTGCCAGCAGTCCTAGACTGGAGACCCAGTACTTC,CASSPRLETQYF
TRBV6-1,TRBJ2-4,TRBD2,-,TGTGCCAGCAGTGAAGCCGGGGGGGCCCTAAACATTCAGTACTTC,CASSEAGGALNIQYF
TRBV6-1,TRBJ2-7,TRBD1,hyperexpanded,TGTGCCAGCAGCCCCCTCGACAGGGGCGAGCAGTACTTC,CASSPLDRGEQYF
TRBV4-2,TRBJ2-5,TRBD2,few,TGTGCCAGCAGCCAAGGGCCGGGGGGGAGAGAGACCCAGTACTTC,CASSQGPGGRETQYF
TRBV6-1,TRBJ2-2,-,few,TGTGCCAGCAGTGTGCTGGGAGACACCGGGGAGCTGTTTTTT,CASSVLGDTGELFF
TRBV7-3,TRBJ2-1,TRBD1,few,TGTGCCAGCAGCTTAACCAGGACAGGGGGCGATGAGCAGTTCTTC,CASSLTRTGGDEQFF
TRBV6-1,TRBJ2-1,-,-,TGTGCCAGCAGTGAAGGGGGAGCGAGCTACAAGGAGCTGTTCTTC,CASSEGGASYKELFF
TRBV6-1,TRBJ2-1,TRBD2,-,TGTGCCAGCGTGACTAGCGGATTATCCAATGAGCAGTTCTTC,CASVTSGLSNEQFF
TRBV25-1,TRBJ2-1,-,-,TGTGCCAGCAGTAGGGGATACAATGAGCAGTTCTTC,CASSRGYNEQFF
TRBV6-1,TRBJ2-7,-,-,TGTGCCAGCTTCTCAGGAACGAGCTCCTACGAGCAGTACTTC,CASFSGTSSYEQYF
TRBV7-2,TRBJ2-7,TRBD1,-,TGTGCCAGCAGCTTAGCGGGGGGACAGGGGCGAGACGAGCAGTACTTC,CASSLAGGQGRDEQYF
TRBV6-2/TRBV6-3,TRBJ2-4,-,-,TGTGCCAGCGGGCCAGGTGGCGGTGACAAAGAGATTCAGTACTTC,CASGPGGGDKEIQYF
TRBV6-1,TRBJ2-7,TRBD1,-,TGTGCCAGCAGTGTCCGGGACAGTTCCTACGAGCAGTACTTC,CASSVRDSSYEQYF
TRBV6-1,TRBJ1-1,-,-,TGTGCCAGCAGTAGGCCAGGCACTGAAGCTTTCTTT,CASSRPGTEAFF
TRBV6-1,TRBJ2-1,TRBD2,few,TGTGCCAGCGCTTTTGGCCTAGCGGGAATCGATGAGCAGTTCTTC,CASAFGLAGIDEQFF